This TCR beta chain was retrieved from a study of cytomegalovirus exposure and HLA in healthy donors. In regard to this clone: Its antigen remains unidentified.

Study results and caveats: V- and J-gene trimming in TCR beta was tied to a missense DCLRE1C variant by an analysis performed later.

Primers included in the PCR were 60 Vbeta and 13 Jbeta primers. Data came from immunoSEQ multiplex PCR; TCRdb stores just in-frame clones and leaves some out. Of some 170,000 clones in the sample, roughly four fifths are singletons; the top ten hold approximately 1.4%. The germline V gene has CDR1 LGHNA and CDR2 YNFKEQ. Trimming took 3 bases from V and 1 from J; bases not matched to a gene: 5. The CDR3 sequence is 17 residues long. The chain carries TRBV4-2 and TRBJ2-1, with 11 bases aligning to TRBD2. The sequenced material came from PBMCs. This receptor was taken from a man aged 55 to 70 in good health and CMV-seronegative. The CDR3 protein is CASSQISGGVSYNEQFF. For the CDR3, the DNA is TGTGCCAGCAGCCAGATTAGCGGGGGGGTATCCTACAATGAGCAGTTCTTC.